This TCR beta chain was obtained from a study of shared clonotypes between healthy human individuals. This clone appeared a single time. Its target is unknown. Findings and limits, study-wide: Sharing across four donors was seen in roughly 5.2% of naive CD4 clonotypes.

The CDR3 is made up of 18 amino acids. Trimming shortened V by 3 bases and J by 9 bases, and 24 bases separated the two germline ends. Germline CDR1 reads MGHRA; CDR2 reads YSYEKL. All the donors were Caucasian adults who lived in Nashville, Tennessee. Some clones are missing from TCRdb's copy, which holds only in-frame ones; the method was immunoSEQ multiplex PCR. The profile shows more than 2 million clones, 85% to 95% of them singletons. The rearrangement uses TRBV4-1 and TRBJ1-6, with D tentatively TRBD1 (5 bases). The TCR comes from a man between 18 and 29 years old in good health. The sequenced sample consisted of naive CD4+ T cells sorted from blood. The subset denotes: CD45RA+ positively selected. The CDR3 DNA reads TGCGCCAGCAGCCATGAACCGGGACTGCCGATCTCAGTTTCACCCCTCCACTTT. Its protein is CASSHEPGLPISVSPLHF.